This TCR beta chain was identified during a study of tumor-infiltrating lymphocytes in glioblastoma multiforme. With respect to this clonotype: What it binds is unknown. Mismatch with germline at one junction end may stem from a read error.

The CDR3 has 15 amino acids. CDR1 MNHEY and CDR2 SVGAGI come from the germline V gene. Multiple V-beta primers and a C-beta primer amplified TCRB from RNA. Input was 0.5 ug total RNA, reverse-transcribed with a C-beta primer. Unique molecular identifiers were not described for the libraries. One entry per CDR3 protein, called by TCRdb with MiXCR from the multiplex PCR reads. The data contain approximately 20,000 distinct CDR3 sequences, 65% to 80% of them seen just once; the ten biggest clones take up 15% to 20%. Study-wide results and caveats: Functional subtype sorting of these T cells was not performed. TCR plus mutation findings rest on a single glioblastoma patient.

What was sequenced was peripheral blood. This receptor was obtained from a male donor with glioblastoma. The chain has TRBV6-5 and TRBJ2-3, with D perhaps TRBD2 (6 bases). CDR3 coding DNA: TGTGACAGCAGCTATGATAGCGGTCGCACAGATACCCAGTATTTT. Residues: CDSSYDSGRTDTQYF.